The next 6 T cell receptor beta chains were all read from a single sample in a study of T-cell reconstitution after alpha-beta-depleted transplantation in children. Unique molecular identifiers tagged the TCRbeta library. TCRdb redid the calling of the PCR reads with MiXCR, one entry per CDR3 protein. The sample consists of approximately 7,000 distinct CDR3 sequences, around 5.3% of them appearing once. This material consisted of PBMCs, mostly from graft donor cells, taken 180 days after TCRalphabeta/CD19-depleted stem cell transplant. All receptors derive from a child younger than two who had a stem cell transplant for acute myeloid leukemia, so the T cells may come from the graft donor.

The chain recombines TRBV5-6 with TRBJ2-3; D is unresolved. The V gene lost 9 bases and the J gene lost 2 bases, with 13 bases spanning the gap. CDR1 is SGHDT and CDR2 is YYEEEE in the germline V gene. The CDR3 is made up of 13 amino acids. CDR3 coding DNA: TGTGCCATGAGCGCCGACCCCACAGATACGCAGTATTTT. Its protein product is CAMSADPTDTQYF. Variable domain in full (rest from reference TRBV5-6 and TRBJ2-3): DAGVTQSPTHLIKTRGQQVTLRCSPKSGHDTVSWYQQALGQGPQFIFQYYEEEERQRGNFPDRFSGHQFPNYSSELNVNALLLGDSALYLCAMSADPTDTQYFGPGTRLTVL.

In this sample, this clonotype is medium-sized (0.01 to 0.1%). The rearrangement joins TRBV11-2 to TRBJ2-3; a weak D match, TRBD1 (6 bases). V was shortened by 1 base and J by 1 base, with 12 bases between the two germline ends. The CDR3 runs 16 residues. Germline assignment: CDR1 SGHAT and CDR2 FQNNGV. The CDR3 here is CASSLVGGQRTDTQYF. CDR3 sequence (DNA): TGTGCCAGCAGCTTAGTTGGGGGACAACGCACAGATACGCAGTATTTT. Complete variable domain (other parts from reference TRBV11-2 and TRBJ2-3): EAGVAQSPRYKIIEKRQSVAFWCNPISGHATLYWYQQILGQGPKLLIQFQNNGVVDDSQLPKDRFSAERLKGVDSTLKIQPAKLEDSAVYLCASSLVGGQRTDTQYFGPGTRLTVL.

This clonotype was detected ten times or more. This chain connects TRBV2 to TRBJ1-6; 9 bases align to TRBD1. From germline, CDR1 is SNHLY and CDR2 FYNNEI. The CDR3 runs to 15 residues. V dropped 3 bases and J dropped 9; count of bases not matched to a gene: 6. The CDR3 region has the DNA TGTGCCAGCAGTGAGCGGACAGGGGAAACTTCACCCCTCCACTTT. This translates into CASSERTGETSPLHF.

This clonotype was counted at least ten times. The gene calls are TRBV9 and TRBJ2-3; 10 nucleotides match TRBD1. The CDR3 spans 15 residues. With 4 bases clipped from V and 4 bases from J, the junction kept 6 bases outside the gene matches. Germline loops: CDR1 SGDLS, CDR2 YYNGEE. The CDR3 sequence is CASSPRQGASDTQYF. CDR3 nucleotides: TGTGCCAGCAGCCCCCGACAGGGGGCGTCAGATACGCAGTATTTT.

This clonotype was counted ten times or more. The chain recombines TRBV28 with TRBJ2-1; no firm D call. The CDR3 totals 12 residues. Germline V CDR1 and CDR2: MDHEN, SYDVKM. Trimming pared 7 bases from V and 8 bases from J, leaving 12 bases between. Here the CDR3 reads CASTSSRDEQFF. CDR3 bases: TGTGCCAGCACGTCAAGCCGCGATGAGCAGTTCTTC.

This clonotype was seen a handful of times. The V gene is TRBV7-9, the J gene TRBJ2-3, with TRBD2 as a possible D gene (5 bases). Germline V gene data show CDR1 as SEHNR and CDR2 as FQNEAQ (reference sequence). V shed 5 bases and J shed 4 bases, with 16 bases lying between them. The CDR3 length is 15 residues. The CDR3 DNA follows: TGTGCCAGCAGCCCCAGGCTCAGGACTGCAGATACGCAGTATTTT. Amino acids: CASSPRLRTADTQYF.